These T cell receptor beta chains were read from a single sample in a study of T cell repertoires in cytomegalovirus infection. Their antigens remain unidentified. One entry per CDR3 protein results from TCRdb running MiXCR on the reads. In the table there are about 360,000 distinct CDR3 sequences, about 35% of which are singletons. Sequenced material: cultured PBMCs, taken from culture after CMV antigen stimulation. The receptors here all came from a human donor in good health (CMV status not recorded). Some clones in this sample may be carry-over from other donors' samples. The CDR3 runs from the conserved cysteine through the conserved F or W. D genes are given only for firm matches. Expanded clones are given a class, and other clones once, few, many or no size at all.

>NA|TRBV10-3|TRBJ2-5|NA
CAISEKETQYF
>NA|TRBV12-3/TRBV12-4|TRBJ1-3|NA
CASSLRVGSGNTIYF
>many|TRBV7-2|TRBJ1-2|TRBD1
CASSLVAGGRTGQNYGYTF
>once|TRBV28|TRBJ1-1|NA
CASSWFGFEAFF
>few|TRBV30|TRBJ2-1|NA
CASQPGPHVNEQFF
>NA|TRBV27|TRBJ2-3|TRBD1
CASSLGQGFTDTQYF
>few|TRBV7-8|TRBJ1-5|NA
CASSLGVLQGDQPQHF
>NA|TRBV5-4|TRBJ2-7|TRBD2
CASSPTSGRIYEQYF
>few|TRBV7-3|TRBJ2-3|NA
CASSSTISADTQYF
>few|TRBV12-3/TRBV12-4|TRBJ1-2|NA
CASSPGVNYGYTF
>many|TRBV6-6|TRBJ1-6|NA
CASSYSSFRGGPVNSPLHF
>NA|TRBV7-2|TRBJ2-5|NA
CASSLVGVRETQYF
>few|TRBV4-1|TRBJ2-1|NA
CASSPQDRGAYNEQFF
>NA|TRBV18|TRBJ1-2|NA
CASSSSRDRIYGYTF
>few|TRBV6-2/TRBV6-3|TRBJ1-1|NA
CASLGYPGRHMNTEAFF
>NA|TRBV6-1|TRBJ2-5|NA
CASLGGPTQYF
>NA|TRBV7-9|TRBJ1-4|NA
CASSRARENLFF
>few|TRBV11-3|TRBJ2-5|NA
CASSLGPTRSETQYF
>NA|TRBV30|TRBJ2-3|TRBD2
CAWTTPGLAYTDTQYF
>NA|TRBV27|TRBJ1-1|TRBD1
CASRGGKAEAFF
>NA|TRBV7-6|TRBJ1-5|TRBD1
CATQGQGIRQPQHF
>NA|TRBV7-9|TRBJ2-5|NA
CASSSPRTTQETQYF
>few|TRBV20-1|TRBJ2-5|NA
CSAFPSGQETQYF
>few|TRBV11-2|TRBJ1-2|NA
CASSLDILYGYTF